The sequence of this TCR beta chain was determined in a study of shared clonotypes between healthy human individuals. Overall study: The donors, a couple of women and a few men, were aged 18 to 49.

V shed 6 bases, J shed 0 bases, and the junction held 3 bases outside the gene matches. CDR1 and CDR2 from the germline V gene are SNHLY and FYNNEI. This CDR3 is built from 17 residues. Original data processing: Sequence data from immunoSEQ were junction-only and lacked quality scores; consequently, filtering differed. Libraries were prepared by immunoSEQ multiplex PCR; TCRdb keeps only in-frame clonotypes and omits some of them. V and J calls and clone size are given by that table; D and trimming were obtained from the DNA. Among over a million clones listed, about 80% were seen once. The authors divided CD4+ cells into CD45RA+ naive and CD45RA-negative memory subsets.

The sequenced material came from memory CD4+ T cells from PBMCs. Documented subset: CD45RA-negative fraction. The genes are TRBV2 and TRBJ2-1; TRBD2 matches 15 bases. The clonotype was recovered from a man aged 18 to 29 in good health. Some clones in this sample may be carry-over from other donors' samples. The CDR3 protein is CASRGLAGGTSYNEQFF. CDR3 in DNA: TGTGCCAGCAGGGGACTAGCGGGAGGAACCTCCTACAATGAGCAGTTCTTC.